This TCR beta chain was identified in a study of vaccination effects on CD4 cells after COVID-19. Background on the study: Each participant received a vaccine that was either BNT162b2 or mRNA-1273, given as two doses.

The study's findings and limits: Convalescent patients were scarce in the study, and it lacked early post-infection timepoints. Marked clonal contraction was seen in infection- and vaccine-induced clones late after vaccination.

Points on this clone: As yet, its antigen is unknown.

The ViraFEST assay expanded antigen-specific CD4+ T cells with viral peptide pools before sequencing. Cultured cells yielded isolated CD4+ T cells after 10 days. Nucleocapsid antibodies were negative in the vaccine recipients, who had never had SARS-CoV-2 infection. Days 3 and 7 saw half the medium replaced with IL-2 medium. The CDR3 is 14 residues long. Per the germline V gene, CDR1 is SEHNR and CDR2 is FQNEAQ (reference sequence). Trimming left V 7 bases short and J 4 bases short, with 13 bases between. The data were produced by immunoSEQ multiplex PCR, yet TCRdb's version contains in-frame clones alone and is incomplete. Of over 25,000 clones listed, more than 60% are singletons.

The origin of this receptor is a human donor who received a COVID-19 vaccine. This material consisted of CD4+ T cells from PBMCs cultured with SARS-CoV-2 spike peptides, taken before COVID-19 vaccination. V is TRBV7-9 and J is TRBJ2-2; D is perhaps TRBD1 or TRBD2 (6 bases each). The CDR3 region has the DNA TGTGCCAGCACCAAAGGGGGGCCCACCGGGGAGCTGTTTTTT. Translation: CASTKGGPTGELFF.